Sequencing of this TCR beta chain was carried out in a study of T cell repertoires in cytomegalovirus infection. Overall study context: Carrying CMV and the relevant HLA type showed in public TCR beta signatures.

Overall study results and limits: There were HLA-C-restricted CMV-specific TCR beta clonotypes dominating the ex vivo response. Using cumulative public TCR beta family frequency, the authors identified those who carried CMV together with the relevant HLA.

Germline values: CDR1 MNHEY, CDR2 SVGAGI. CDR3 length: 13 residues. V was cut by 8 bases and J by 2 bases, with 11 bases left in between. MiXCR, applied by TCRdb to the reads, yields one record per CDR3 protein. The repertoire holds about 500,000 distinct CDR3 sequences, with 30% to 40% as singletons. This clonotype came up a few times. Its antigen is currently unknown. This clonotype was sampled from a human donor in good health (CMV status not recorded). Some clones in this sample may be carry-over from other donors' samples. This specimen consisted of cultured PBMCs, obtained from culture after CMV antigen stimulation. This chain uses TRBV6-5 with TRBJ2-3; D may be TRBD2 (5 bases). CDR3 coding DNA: TGTGCCAGCCGGGGAGACCTCACAGATACGCAGTATTTT. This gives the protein CASRGDLTDTQYF.